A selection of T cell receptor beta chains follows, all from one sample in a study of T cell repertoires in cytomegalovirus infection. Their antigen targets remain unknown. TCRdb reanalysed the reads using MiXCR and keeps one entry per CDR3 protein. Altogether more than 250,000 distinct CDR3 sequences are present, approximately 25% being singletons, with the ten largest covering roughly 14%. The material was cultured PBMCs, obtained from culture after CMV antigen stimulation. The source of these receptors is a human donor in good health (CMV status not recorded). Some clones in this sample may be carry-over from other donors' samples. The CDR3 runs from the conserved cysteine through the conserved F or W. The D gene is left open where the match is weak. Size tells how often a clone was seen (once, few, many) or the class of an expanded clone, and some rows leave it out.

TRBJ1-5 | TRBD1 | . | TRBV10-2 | TGCGCCAGCACCGGACAGGGCAATCAGCCCCAGCATTTT | CASTGQGNQPQHF
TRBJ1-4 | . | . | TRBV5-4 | TGTGCCAGCAGCATAAACAGGGCAACTAATGAAAAACTGTTTTTT | CASSINRATNEKLFF
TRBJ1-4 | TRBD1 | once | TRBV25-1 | TGTGCCAGCAGTGATGTAGGGGGCGATGAAAAACTGTTTTTT | CASSDVGGDEKLFF
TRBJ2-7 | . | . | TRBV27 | TGTGCCAGCAGTTTATCAGGCCTAGCTGCGACCTACGAGCAGTACTTC | CASSLSGLAATYEQYF
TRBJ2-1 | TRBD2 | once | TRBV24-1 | TGTGCCACCAGTGATTTGGAAGCGGGAGGGTCCGTCAATGAGCAGTTCTTC | CATSDLEAGGSVNEQFF
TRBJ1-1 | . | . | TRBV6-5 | TGTGCCAGCAGTTACTGGGGGGGAAGAGCTGAAGCTTTCTTT | CASSYWGGRAEAFF
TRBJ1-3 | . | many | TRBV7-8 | TGTGCCAGCAGCCAATTTGACTGGGGAGACACCATATATTTT | CASSQFDWGDTIYF
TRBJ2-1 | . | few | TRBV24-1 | TGTGCCACCAGTGATGGGCCGAGACGCTACAATGAGCAGTTCTTC | CATSDGPRRYNEQFF
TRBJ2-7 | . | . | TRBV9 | TGTGCCAGCGGGAGCAAGTACGAGCAGTACTTC | CASGSKYEQYF
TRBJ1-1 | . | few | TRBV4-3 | TGCGCCAGCAGCCAAGAGGTGAATTTCATGAACACTGAAGCTTTCTTT | CASSQEVNFMNTEAFF
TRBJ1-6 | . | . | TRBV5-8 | TGTGCCAGCAGCCGCGGGGTTGAGGGGTCCTATAATTCACCCCTCCACTTT | CASSRGVEGSYNSPLHF
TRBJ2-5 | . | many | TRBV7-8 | TGTGCCAGCAGCTTTCTCCGGGGAGCAGAGACCCAGTACTTC | CASSFLRGAETQYF
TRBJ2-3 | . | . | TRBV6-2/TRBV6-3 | TGTGCCAGCAGTTACTCGTCATCCGGGACTCTCGAGAGCACAGATACGCAGTATTTT | CASSYSSSGTLESTDTQYF
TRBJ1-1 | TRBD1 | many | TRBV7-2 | TGTGCCAGCAGCTCCGGACAGGGGGCAGGAGGCACTGAAGCTTTCTTT | CASSSGQGAGGTEAFF
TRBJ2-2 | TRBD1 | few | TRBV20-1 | TGCAGTGCTAACCGGGACAGGAACACCGGGGAGCTGTTTTTT | CSANRDRNTGELFF
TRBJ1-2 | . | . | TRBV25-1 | TGTGCCAGCCAGGGCGGGACGTTGGGCTACACCTTC | CASQGGTLGYTF
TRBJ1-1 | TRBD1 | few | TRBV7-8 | TGTGCCAGCAGCTCACAGGGGGCGATGGCTGAAGCTTTCTTT | CASSSQGAMAEAFF
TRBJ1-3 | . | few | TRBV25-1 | TGTGCCAGCAGTGACCCGTCTGGAAACACCATATATTTT | CASSDPSGNTIYF
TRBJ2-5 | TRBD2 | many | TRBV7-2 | TGTGCCAGCAGCCTAGCGGGTTGGGAGACCCAGTACTTC | CASSLAGWETQYF
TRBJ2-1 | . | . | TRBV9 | TGTGCCAGCAGCGCGCACCGACGACTCCCTAACTACAATGAGCAGTTCTTC | CASSAHRRLPNYNEQFF
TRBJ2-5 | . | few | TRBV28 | TGTGCCAGCAGTCGGAACCGTCGGATAGAGACCCAGTACTTC | CASSRNRRIETQYF
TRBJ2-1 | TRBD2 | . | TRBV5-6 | TGTGCCAGCAGCCTAACTAGCGATGAGCAGTTCTTC | CASSLTSDEQFF
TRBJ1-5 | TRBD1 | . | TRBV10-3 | TGTGCCATCAGTAGACAGGGGGGCGGCAATCAGCCCCAGCATTTT | CAISRQGGGNQPQHF
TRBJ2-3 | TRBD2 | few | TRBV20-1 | TGCAGTGCTACCTATGGACTAGCCAGTGGGCAGTATTTT | CSATYGLASGQYF
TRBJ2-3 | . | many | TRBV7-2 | TGTGTCAGCAGCTTAATAGTGGGAGCAGATACGCAGTATTTT | CVSSLIVGADTQYF
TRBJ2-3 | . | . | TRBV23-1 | TGCGCCAGCAGTCAATCTAGAGGATCGGGGGGACAGACTAGCACAGATACGCAGTATTTT | CASSQSRGSGGQTSTDTQYF
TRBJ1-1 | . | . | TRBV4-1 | TGCGCCAGCAGCCATGGGAGGGAAACTGAAGCTTTCTTT | CASSHGRETEAFF
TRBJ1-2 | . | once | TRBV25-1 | TGTGCCTGGGCTGTTAACTATGGCTACACCTTC | CAWAVNYGYTF
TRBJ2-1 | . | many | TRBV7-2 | TGTGCCAGCAGCCAACGCTATGAGCAGTTCTTC | CASSQRYEQFF
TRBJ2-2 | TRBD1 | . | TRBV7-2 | TGTGCCAGCAGCTGGGACAGGGGTCCCGGGGAGCTGTTTTTT | CASSWDRGPGELFF
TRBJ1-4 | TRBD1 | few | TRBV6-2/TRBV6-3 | TGTGCCAGCAGTTACCCCTCCGGACAGGCGAGAACTAATGAAAAACTGTTTTTT | CASSYPSGQARTNEKLFF
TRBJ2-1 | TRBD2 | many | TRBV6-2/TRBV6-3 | TGTGCCAGCAGTTGGACTAGCGGGTACAATGAGCAGTTCTTC | CASSWTSGYNEQFF
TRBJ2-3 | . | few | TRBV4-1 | TGCGCCAGCAGGGACTCTAACACAGATACGCAGTATTTT | CASRDSNTDTQYF
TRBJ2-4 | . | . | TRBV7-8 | TGTGCCAGCAGCTTAGTGGAGACTCAAAACATTCAGTACTTC | CASSLVETQNIQYF
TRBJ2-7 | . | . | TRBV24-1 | TGTGCCACCAGTGATCCTAACAGCTACGAGCAGTACTTC | CATSDPNSYEQYF
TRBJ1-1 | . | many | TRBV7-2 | TGTGCCAGCAGCTTAGGTTTTTCGAACACTGAAGCTTTCTTT | CASSLGFSNTEAFF
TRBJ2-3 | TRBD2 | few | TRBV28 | TGTGCCAGCATAGCGGGAGGGACAGATACGCAGTATTTT | CASIAGGTDTQYF
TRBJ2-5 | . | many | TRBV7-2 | TGTGCCAGCAGCCGCAGCGGATTGGGAGAGACCCAGTACTTC | CASSRSGLGETQYF
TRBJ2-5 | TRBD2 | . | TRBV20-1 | TGCAGTGCTAGCGGCCGGGCGGGAGTAGAGACCCAGTACTTC | CSASGRAGVETQYF
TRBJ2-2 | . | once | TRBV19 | TGTGCCAGTAGTATAGTACGAGCCGGGGAGCTGTTTTTT | CASSIVRAGELFF
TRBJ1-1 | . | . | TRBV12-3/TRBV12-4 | TGTGGCAGCAGCTCCTCCACTGAAGCTTTCTTT | CGSSSSTEAFF